A selection of T cell receptor beta chains follows, all from one sample in a study of blood T cell repertoires in COVID-19. TCRdb's copy holds only in-frame clones and misses some; the assay was immunoSEQ multiplex PCR. The sample carries over 250,000 clones, about 82% recorded once. The sequenced sample consisted of peripheral blood. These TCRs come from a man aged 50-59 years with active or convalescent COVID-19. Both conserved end residues are part of each CDR3. The order of the fields is J gene, D gene, V gene, clone size, CDR3 length, CDR3 DNA, CDR3 protein. A D gene is named only where the DNA matches it firmly. For some rows the clone size is stated as once, few or many, or as a class when expanded; others skip it.

TRBJ1-2,TRBD1,TRBV7-9,few,12,TGTGCCAGCGGGACAGGGCAAGGAGGCTACACCTTC,CASGTGQGGYTF
TRBJ2-1,NA,TRBV7-9,NA,13,TGTGCCAGCAGAAGCAGGGCAAGCGATGAGCAGTTCTTC,CASRSRASDEQFF
TRBJ2-3,NA,TRBV11-2,NA,14,TGTGCCAGCAGCCCCTACCCCCAGGCAGATACGCAGTATTTT,CASSPYPQADTQYF
TRBJ2-7,TRBD2,TRBV23-1,NA,16,TGCGCCAGCAGTCAATCGCGGGGGGCGGCCTGGCTTAGGCAGTACTTC,CASSQSRGAAWLRQYF
TRBJ1-6,TRBD1,TRBV7-9,NA,14,TGTGCCAGCAGTTGGACAGGGGGTGATTCACCCCTCCACTTT,CASSWTGGDSPLHF
TRBJ1-1,NA,TRBV10-3,NA,14,TGTGCCAGTACAGGTAGGGGCACGAACACTGAAGCTTTCTTT,CASTGRGTNTEAFF
TRBJ1-2,TRBD1,TRBV28,NA,17,TGTGCCAGCAGGCCGACCGCATCAGGGGGCGGACGCTATGGCTACACCTTC,CASRPTASGGGRYGYTF
TRBJ1-4,TRBD1,TRBV7-2,NA,14,TGTGCCAGCAGCAAGAGACAGGGCGGCGAAAAACTGTTTTTT,CASSKRQGGEKLFF
TRBJ2-4,TRBD2,TRBV28,NA,15,TGTGCCAGCCGGGGGGGCCTGCTAGCCAAAAACATTCAGTACTTC,CASRGGLLAKNIQYF
TRBJ2-1,NA,TRBV14,NA,15,TGTGCCAGCAGCCAAGGACGGAGCAGGGGAATTGAGCAGTTCTTC,CASSQGRSRGIEQFF
TRBJ2-2,TRBD1,TRBV5-6,once,16,TGTGCCAGCAGTCTACAGGGGCAAAGAGGCACCGGGGAGCTGTTTTTT,CASSLQGQRGTGELFF
TRBJ1-2,TRBD1,TRBV7-2,NA,14,TGTGCCAGCAGCGCCGACAGGGGCGGTTATGGCTACACCTTC,CASSADRGGYGYTF
TRBJ1-4,NA,TRBV6-6,NA,14,TGTGCCAGCAGTGCTACAGGCCGGCGTGAAAAACTGTTTTTT,CASSATGRREKLFF
TRBJ1-2,NA,TRBV28,few,13,TGTGCCAGCAGTTTAGGGCAGTTCTATGGCTACACCTTC,CASSLGQFYGYTF
TRBJ2-3,TRBD2,TRBV24-1,NA,17,TGTGCCACCAGTGATTCGCGAGGGAGGGGTGAGGCAGATACGCAGTATTTT,CATSDSRGRGEADTQYF
TRBJ2-5,TRBD2,TRBV9,few,16,TGTGCCAGCAGCCCACTTACAGGACTAGCGGAAGAGACCCAGTACTTC,CASSPLTGLAEETQYF
TRBJ2-7,TRBD2,TRBV2,NA,16,TGTGCCAGCAGTGAAGCGCACGCTAGCGGGAGTTACGAGCAGTACTTC,CASSEAHASGSYEQYF
TRBJ2-1,TRBD2,TRBV4-2,NA,15,TGTGCCAGCAGCCCCCAGGGGACTAGCGGGAATGAGCAGTTCTTC,CASSPQGTSGNEQFF
TRBJ2-3,NA,TRBV9,NA,15,TGTGCCAGCAGCGTACATCCGGGATTAGCAGATACGCAGTATTTT,CASSVHPGLADTQYF
TRBJ2-7,TRBD1,TRBV12-5,NA,14,TGTGCTAGCGCTAAGACAGGGGCCGCCTACGAGCAGTACTTC,CASAKTGAAYEQYF
TRBJ2-4,TRBD1,TRBV7-3,few,18,TGTGCCAGCAGCTTAAGAGGACAGGGGGTTGTAGCCAAAAACATTCAGTACTTC,CASSLRGQGVVAKNIQYF
TRBJ2-5,TRBD2,TRBV3-1/TRBV3-2,NA,16,TGTGCCAGCAGCCAAGATTGGGGGTCTAGCGGGAGTACCCAGTACTTC,CASSQDWGSSGSTQYF
TRBJ1-1,TRBD1,TRBV3-1/TRBV3-2,NA,14,TGTGCCAGCAGCTACCAAACAGGGGGGGCTGAAGCTTTCTTT,CASSYQTGGAEAFF
TRBJ2-7,NA,TRBV5-1,NA,13,TGCGCCAGCAGCTTGCGGCAGGAATACGAGCAGTACTTC,CASSLRQEYEQYF
TRBJ1-1,NA,TRBV3-1/TRBV3-2,NA,13,TGTGCCAGCAGCCTCCGAGTGAACACTGAAGCTTTCTTT,CASSLRVNTEAFF
TRBJ2-3,NA,TRBV23-1,few,16,TGCGCCAGCACCCCGACGAGGCCTAGTTGGGCAGATACGCAGTATTTT,CASTPTRPSWADTQYF
TRBJ2-7,NA,TRBV5-4,NA,17,TGTGCCAGCAGCAACGAGGGCGGGAAGGCTCTGACGTACGAGCAGTACTTC,CASSNEGGKALTYEQYF
TRBJ1-5,NA,TRBV5-6,NA,13,TGTGCCAGGGGGCCAGGGAGCAATCAGCCCCAGCATTTT,CARGPGSNQPQHF
TRBJ2-1,TRBD2,TRBV29-1,NA,13,TGCAGCACCACTAGCGGGAGGGCTGGGGAGCAGTTCTTC,CSTTSGRAGEQFF
TRBJ2-1,NA,TRBV7-3,NA,15,TGTGCCAGCAGCGAAGGGGGGGCCCCCCACAATGAGCAGTTCTTC,CASSEGGAPHNEQFF
TRBJ2-7,NA,TRBV18,NA,15,TGTGCCAGCTCACAAAGGGCAGGGGAGCCCTACGAGCAGTACTTC,CASSQRAGEPYEQYF
TRBJ1-5,NA,TRBV19,NA,17,TGTGCCAGTAGTAGAGCGTCGGGAGTGGGGAGCAATCAGCCCCAGCATTTT,CASSRASGVGSNQPQHF